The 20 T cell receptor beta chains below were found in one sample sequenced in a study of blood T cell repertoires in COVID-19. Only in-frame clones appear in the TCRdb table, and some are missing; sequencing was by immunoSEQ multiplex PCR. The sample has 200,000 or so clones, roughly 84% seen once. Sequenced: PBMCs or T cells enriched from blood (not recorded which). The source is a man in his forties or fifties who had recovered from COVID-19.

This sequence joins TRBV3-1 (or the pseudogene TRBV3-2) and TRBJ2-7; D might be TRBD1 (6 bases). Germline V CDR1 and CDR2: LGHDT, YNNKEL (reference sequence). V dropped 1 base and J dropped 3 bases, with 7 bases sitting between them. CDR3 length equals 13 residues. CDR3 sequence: CASSQAGVYEQYF. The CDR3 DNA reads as TGTGCCAGCAGCCAAGCAGGGGTCTACGAGCAGTACTTC.

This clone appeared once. This CDR3 reads CAWETGQTITNTEAFF. CDR3 sequence (DNA): TGTGCCTGGGAGACGGGACAGACAATAACTAACACTGAAGCTTTCTTT. This chain links TRBV30 with TRBJ1-1, with 7 positions matching TRBD1. CDR1 and CDR2 from the germline V gene are GTSNPN and SVGIG (reference sequence). Trimming took 5 bases from V and 2 from J; bases not matched to a gene: 14. The CDR3 is made up of 16 amino acids.

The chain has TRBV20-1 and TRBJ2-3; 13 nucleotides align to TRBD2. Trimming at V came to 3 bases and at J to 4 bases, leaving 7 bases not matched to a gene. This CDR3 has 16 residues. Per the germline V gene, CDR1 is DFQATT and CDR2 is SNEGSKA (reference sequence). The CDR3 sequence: CSASAGLAGYSDTQYF. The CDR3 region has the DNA TGCAGTGCTAGTGCGGGACTAGCGGGATACTCAGATACGCAGTATTTT.

CDR3 bases: TGTGCCAGCAGCCGGGGAGTTACTCAGGTTTACGAGCAGTACTTC. Translating it yields CASSRGVTQVYEQYF. The rearrangement joins TRBV5-4 to TRBJ2-7; TRBD2 is a possible D gene (5 bases). Per the germline V gene, CDR1 is SGHNT and CDR2 is YYREEE (reference sequence). V was pared by 4 bases and J by 4 bases, with 18 bases between. The CDR3 covers 15 residues.

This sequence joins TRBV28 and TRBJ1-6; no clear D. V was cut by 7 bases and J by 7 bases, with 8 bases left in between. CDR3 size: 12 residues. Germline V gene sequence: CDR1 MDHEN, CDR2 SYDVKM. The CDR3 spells CASTEANSPLHF. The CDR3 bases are TGTGCCAGCACAGAGGCGAATTCACCCCTCCACTTT.

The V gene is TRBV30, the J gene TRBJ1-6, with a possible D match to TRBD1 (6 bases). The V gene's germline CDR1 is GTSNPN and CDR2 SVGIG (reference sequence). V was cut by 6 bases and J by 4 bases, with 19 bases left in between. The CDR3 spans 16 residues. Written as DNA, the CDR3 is TGTGCCTGTCCCAAGGACAGCTATCTATATAATTCACCCCTCCACTTT. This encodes CACPKDSYLYNSPLHF.

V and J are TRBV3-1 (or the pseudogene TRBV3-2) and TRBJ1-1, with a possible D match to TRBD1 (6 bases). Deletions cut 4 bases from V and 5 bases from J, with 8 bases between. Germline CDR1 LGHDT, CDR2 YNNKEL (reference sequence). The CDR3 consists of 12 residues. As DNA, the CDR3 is TGTGCCAGCAGCCCAGGGGCGACTGAAGCTTTCTTT. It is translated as CASSPGATEAFF.

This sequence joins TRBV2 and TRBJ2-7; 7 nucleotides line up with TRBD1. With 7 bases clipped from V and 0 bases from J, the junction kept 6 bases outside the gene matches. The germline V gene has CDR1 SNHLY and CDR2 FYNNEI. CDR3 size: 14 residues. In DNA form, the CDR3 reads TGTGCCAGCACTGCCCGGGACAGCTCCTACGAGCAGTACTTC. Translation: CASTARDSSYEQYF.

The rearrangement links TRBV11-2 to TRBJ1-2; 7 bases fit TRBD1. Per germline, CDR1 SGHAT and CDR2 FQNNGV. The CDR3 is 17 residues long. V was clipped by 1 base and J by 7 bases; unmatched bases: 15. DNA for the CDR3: TGTGCCAGCAGCTTAGGATTAAGGGGGCGCCAGTTGGGTGGCTACACCTTC. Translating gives CASSLGLRGRQLGGYTF.

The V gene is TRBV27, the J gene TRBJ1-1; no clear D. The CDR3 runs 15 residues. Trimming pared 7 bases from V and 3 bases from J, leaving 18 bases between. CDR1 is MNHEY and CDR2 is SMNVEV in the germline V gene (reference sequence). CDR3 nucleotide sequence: TGTGCCAGCACCTCCTTAGGTTCGGGAGACACTGAAGCTTTCTTT. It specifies CASTSLGSGDTEAFF.

The CDR3 DNA sequence: TGCGCCAGCAGCATGGCGCGTTACAGGGGGCGCGTGGGCACAGATACGCAGTATTTT. This codes for CASSMARYRGRVGTDTQYF. V and J are TRBV5-1 and TRBJ2-3, with 9 bases fitting TRBD1. J was trimmed by 1 base and V by 4 bases; bases with no gene match: 16. CDR1 SGHRS and CDR2 YFSETQ come from the germline V gene. The CDR3 runs 19 residues.

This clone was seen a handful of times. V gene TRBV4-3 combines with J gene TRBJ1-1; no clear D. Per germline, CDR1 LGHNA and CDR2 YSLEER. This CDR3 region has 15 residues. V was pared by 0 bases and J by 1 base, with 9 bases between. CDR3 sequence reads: CASSQDWQWNTEAFF. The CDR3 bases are TGCGCCAGCAGCCAAGATTGGCAGTGGAACACTGAAGCTTTCTTT.

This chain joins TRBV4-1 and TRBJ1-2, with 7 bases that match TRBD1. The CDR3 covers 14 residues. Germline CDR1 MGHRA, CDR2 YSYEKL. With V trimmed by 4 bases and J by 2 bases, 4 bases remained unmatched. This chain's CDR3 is CASSPPGQNYGYTF. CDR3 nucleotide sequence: TGCGCCAGCAGCCCTCCGGGACAGAACTATGGCTACACCTTC.

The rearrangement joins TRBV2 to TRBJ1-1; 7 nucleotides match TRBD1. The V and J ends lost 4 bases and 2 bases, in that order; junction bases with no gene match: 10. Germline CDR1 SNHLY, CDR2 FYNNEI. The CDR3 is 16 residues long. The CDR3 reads CASSGLRGQPNTEAFF. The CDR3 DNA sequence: TGTGCCAGCAGTGGACTCCGGGGACAGCCAAACACTGAAGCTTTCTTT.

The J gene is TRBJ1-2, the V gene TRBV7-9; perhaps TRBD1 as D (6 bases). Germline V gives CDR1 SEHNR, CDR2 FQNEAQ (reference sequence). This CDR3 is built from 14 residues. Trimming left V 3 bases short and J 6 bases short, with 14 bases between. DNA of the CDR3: TGTGCCAGCAGCTTGGGAGGGGGGCGGAATGGCTACACCTTC. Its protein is CASSLGGGRNGYTF.

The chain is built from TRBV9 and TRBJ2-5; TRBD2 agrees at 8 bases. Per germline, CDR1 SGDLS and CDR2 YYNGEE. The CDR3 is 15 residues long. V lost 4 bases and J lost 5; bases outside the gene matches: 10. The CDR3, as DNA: TGTGCCAGCAGCTGGACGGGAGGGGCCGGTGAGACCCAGTACTTC. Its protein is CASSWTGGAGETQYF.

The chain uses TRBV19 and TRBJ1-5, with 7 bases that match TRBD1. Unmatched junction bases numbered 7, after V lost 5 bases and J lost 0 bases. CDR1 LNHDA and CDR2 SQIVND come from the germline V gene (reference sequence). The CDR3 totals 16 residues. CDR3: CASSVPGQNSNQPQHF. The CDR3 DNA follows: TGTGCCAGTAGTGTACCGGGACAGAATAGCAATCAGCCCCAGCATTTT.

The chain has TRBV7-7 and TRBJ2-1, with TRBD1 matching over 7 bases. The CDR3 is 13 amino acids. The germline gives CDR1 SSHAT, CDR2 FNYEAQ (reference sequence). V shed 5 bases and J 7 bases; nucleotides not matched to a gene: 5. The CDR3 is CASSAQQGNEQFF. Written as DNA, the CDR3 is TGTGCCAGCAGCGCGCAACAGGGGAATGAGCAGTTCTTC.

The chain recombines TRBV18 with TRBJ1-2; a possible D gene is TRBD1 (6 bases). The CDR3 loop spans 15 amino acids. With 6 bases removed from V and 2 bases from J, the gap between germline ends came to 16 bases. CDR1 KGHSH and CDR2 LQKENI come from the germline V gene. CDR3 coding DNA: TGTGCCAGCTCTCAGGACAGCAACTGGAACTATGGCTACACCTTC. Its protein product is CASSQDSNWNYGYTF.

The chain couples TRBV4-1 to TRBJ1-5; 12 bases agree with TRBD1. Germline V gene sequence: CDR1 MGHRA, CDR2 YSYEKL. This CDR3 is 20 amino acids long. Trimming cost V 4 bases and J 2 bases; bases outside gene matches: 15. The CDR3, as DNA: TGCGCCAGCAGCCTTAGAGCAGGGACAGGGGGCGTTAAGGGCAATCAGCCCCAGCATTTT. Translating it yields CASSLRAGTGGVKGNQPQHF.